Listed below are T cell receptor beta chains from one sample, sequenced in a study of cytomegalovirus exposure and HLA in healthy donors. Here immunoSEQ multiplex PCR was the method, and the copy in TCRdb shows in-frame clones only, minus some. The sample yields 150,000 to 200,000 clones, 82% seen once. Sample: PBMCs. The receptor set was obtained from a girl under 10 years old in good health and CMV-seropositive. Both conserved end residues are part of each CDR3. D genes are given only for firm matches. Clone size is shown for a subset of rows, as once, few, many or a class of expanded clone.

size: .; J: TRBJ1-4; V: TRBV6-4; D: .; DNA: TGTGCCAGCAGTGAAGGAGGGAGAAGAGAAAAACTGTTTTTT; CDR3: CASSEGGRREKLFF
size: .; J: TRBJ1-2; V: TRBV6-1; D: TRBD1; DNA: TGTGCCAGCAGTGGACAGGGGTACTATGGCTACACCTTC; CDR3: CASSGQGYYGYTF
size: .; J: TRBJ2-3; V: TRBV15; D: TRBD1; DNA: TGTGCCACCAGCAGAGAACAGGGGTGGGATACGCAGTATTTT; CDR3: CATSREQGWDTQYF
size: .; J: TRBJ1-1; V: TRBV4-1; D: .; DNA: TGCGCCAGCAGCCTAGTAGGGGTAGGGGTGAACACTGAAGCTTTCTTT; CDR3: CASSLVGVGVNTEAFF
size: .; J: TRBJ1-3; V: TRBV5-1; D: TRBD1; DNA: TGCGCCAGCAGCGGGACAGGGACGAGCTCTGGAAACACCATATATTTT; CDR3: CASSGTGTSSGNTIYF
size: .; J: TRBJ1-1; V: TRBV28; D: TRBD1; DNA: TGTGCCAGCAGTTTATACGGGACAGACACTGAAGCTTTCTTT; CDR3: CASSLYGTDTEAFF
size: once; J: TRBJ1-4; V: TRBV15; D: .; DNA: TGTGCCACCAGCAGAGATGGGGGCATAGATGAAAAACTGTTTTTT; CDR3: CATSRDGGIDEKLFF
size: .; J: TRBJ1-4; V: TRBV27; D: TRBD1; DNA: TGTGCCAGCAGTGGAGGGGGCGGCGTTAATGAAAAACTGTTTTTT; CDR3: CASSGGGGVNEKLFF
size: .; J: TRBJ2-5; V: TRBV4-2; D: TRBD2; DNA: TGTGCCAGCAGCCCACGGGCTAGCGGGGGTTACCAAGAGACCCAGTACTTC; CDR3: CASSPRASGGYQETQYF
size: once; J: TRBJ2-7; V: TRBV2; D: TRBD1; DNA: TGTGCCAGCAGTGCGCCCCAGGGACAGGGAGGCTACGAGCAGTACTTC; CDR3: CASSAPQGQGGYEQYF
size: .; J: TRBJ1-5; V: TRBV6-5; D: TRBD1; DNA: TGTGCCAGCGGGACAGACTCCAATCAGCCCCAGCATTTT; CDR3: CASGTDSNQPQHF
size: .; J: TRBJ1-4; V: TRBV4-1; D: .; DNA: TGCGCCAGCAGCCAAAGGGGACATCAAAAAACTAATGAAAAACTGTTTTTT; CDR3: CASSQRGHQKTNEKLFF
size: .; J: TRBJ1-2; V: TRBV27; D: TRBD1; DNA: TGTGCCAGCAGTTTATTTTCGACAGGGGTTACCTATGGCTACACCTTC; CDR3: CASSLFSTGVTYGYTF
size: .; J: TRBJ1-4; V: TRBV5-4; D: .; DNA: TGTGCCAGCAGCTTGGGAGGAGAGTCGGGAAAACTGTTTTTT; CDR3: CASSLGGESGKLFF
size: .; J: TRBJ2-7; V: TRBV7-9; D: .; DNA: TGTGCCAGCCGCCCCTGGGCGGGATACGAGCAGTACTTC; CDR3: CASRPWAGYEQYF
size: .; J: TRBJ2-7; V: TRBV7-9; D: .; DNA: TGTGCCAGCAGCTTAGTTCCGGGCAGGGAAGCCGAGCAGTACTTC; CDR3: CASSLVPGREAEQYF
size: .; J: TRBJ2-7; V: TRBV30; D: TRBD2; DNA: TGTGCCTGGGGGACCGGGACTAGCGACGAGCAGTACTTC; CDR3: CAWGTGTSDEQYF
size: .; J: TRBJ2-2; V: TRBV19; D: .; DNA: TGTGCCAGTAGTGTAGGACTTAACACCGGGGAGCTGTTTTTT; CDR3: CASSVGLNTGELFF
size: few; J: TRBJ1-2; V: TRBV5-1; D: TRBD1; DNA: TGCGCCAGCACCAAGGACAGGGGGCCTGGCTACACCTTC; CDR3: CASTKDRGPGYTF
size: .; J: TRBJ1-3; V: TRBV2; D: .; DNA: TGTGCCAGCACCGGGTTTTTCGGAAACACCATATATTTT; CDR3: CASTGFFGNTIYF
size: .; J: TRBJ1-1; V: TRBV7-9; D: .; DNA: TGTGCCAGCAGCTTAGTCCCGGGTTTTCAGAACACTGAAGCTTTCTTT; CDR3: CASSLVPGFQNTEAFF
size: .; J: TRBJ2-3; V: TRBV29-1; D: .; DNA: TGCAGCGCTGGAGGACCCGGGCGGGATACGCAGTATTTT; CDR3: CSAGGPGRDTQYF
size: .; J: TRBJ2-7; V: TRBV5-1; D: TRBD1; DNA: TGCGCCAGCAGCCCGCAGGGGGACGAGCAGTACTTC; CDR3: CASSPQGDEQYF
size: .; J: TRBJ2-7; V: TRBV30; D: TRBD2; DNA: TGTGCCTGGAGTGGGGATTTTAGCGGGAACAGCTCCTACGAGCAGTACTTC; CDR3: CAWSGDFSGNSSYEQYF